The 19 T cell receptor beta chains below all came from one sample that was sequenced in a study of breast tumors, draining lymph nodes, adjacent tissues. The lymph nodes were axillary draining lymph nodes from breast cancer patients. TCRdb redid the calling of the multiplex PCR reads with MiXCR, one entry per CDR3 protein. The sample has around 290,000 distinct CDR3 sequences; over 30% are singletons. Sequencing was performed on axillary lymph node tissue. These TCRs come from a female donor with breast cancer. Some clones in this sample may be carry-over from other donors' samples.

As DNA, the CDR3 is TGTGCCAGCAGCGTATCCGGGACTAGCTCCTACGAGCAGTACTTC. Amino acid sequence: CASSVSGTSSYEQYF. J is TRBJ2-7 and V is TRBV9; TRBD2 matches at 8 bases. Germline CDR1 is SGDLS and CDR2 is YYNGEE. Trimming cost V 1 base and J 0 bases; bases outside gene matches: 3. This CDR3 is built from 15 residues.

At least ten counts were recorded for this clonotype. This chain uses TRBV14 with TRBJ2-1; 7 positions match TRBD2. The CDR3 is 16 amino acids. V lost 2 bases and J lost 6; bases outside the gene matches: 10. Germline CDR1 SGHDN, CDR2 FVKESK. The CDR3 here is CASSQNPRGVGNEQFF. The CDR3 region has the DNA TGTGCCAGCAGCCAAAACCCACGGGGGGTAGGCAATGAGCAGTTCTTC.

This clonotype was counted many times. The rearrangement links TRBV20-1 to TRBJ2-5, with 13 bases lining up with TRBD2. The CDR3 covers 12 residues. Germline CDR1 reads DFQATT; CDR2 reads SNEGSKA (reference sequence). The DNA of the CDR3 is TGCAGCAAACTAGCGGGAGGGCAGACCCAGTACTTC. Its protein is CSKLAGGQTQYF.

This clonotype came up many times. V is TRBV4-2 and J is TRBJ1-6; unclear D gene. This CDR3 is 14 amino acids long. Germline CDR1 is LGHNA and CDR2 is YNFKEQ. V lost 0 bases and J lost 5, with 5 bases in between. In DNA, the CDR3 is TGTGCCAGCAGCCAAGAAAGCAATAATTCACCCCTCCACTTT. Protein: CASSQESNNSPLHF.

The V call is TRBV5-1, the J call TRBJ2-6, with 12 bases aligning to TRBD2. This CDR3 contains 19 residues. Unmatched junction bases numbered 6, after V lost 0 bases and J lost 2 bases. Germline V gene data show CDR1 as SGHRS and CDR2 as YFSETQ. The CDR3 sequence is CASSLARLAGAPGANVLTF. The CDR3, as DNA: TGCGCCAGCAGCTTGGCAAGACTAGCGGGGGCGCCTGGGGCCAACGTCCTGACTTTC.

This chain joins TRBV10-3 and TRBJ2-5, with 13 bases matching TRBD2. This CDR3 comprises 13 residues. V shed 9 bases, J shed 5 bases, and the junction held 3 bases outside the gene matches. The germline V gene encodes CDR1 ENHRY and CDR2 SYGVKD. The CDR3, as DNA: TGTGCCATACTAGCGGGAGGGCAGGAGACCCAGTACTTC. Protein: CAILAGGQETQYF.

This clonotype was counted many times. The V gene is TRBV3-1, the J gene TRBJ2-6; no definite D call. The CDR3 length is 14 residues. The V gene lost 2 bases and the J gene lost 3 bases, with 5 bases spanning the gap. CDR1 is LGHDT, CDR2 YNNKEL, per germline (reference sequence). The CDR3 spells CASSQPYGANVLTF. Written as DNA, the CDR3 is TGTGCCAGCAGCCAACCCTATGGGGCCAACGTCCTGACTTTC. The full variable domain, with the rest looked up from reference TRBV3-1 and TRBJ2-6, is DTAVSQTPKYLVTQMGNDKSIKCEQNLGHDTMYWYKQDSKKFLKIMFSYNNKELIINETVPNRFSPKSPDKAHLNLHINSLELGDSAVYFCASSQPYGANVLTFGAGSRLTVL.

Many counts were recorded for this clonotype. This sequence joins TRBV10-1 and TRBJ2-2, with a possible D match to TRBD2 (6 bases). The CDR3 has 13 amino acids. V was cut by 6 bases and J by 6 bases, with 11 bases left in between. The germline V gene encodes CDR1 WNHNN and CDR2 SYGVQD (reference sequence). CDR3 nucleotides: TGCGCCAGCAGCGGGAGCTACGCCGGGGAGCTGTTTTTT. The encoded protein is CASSGSYAGELFF.

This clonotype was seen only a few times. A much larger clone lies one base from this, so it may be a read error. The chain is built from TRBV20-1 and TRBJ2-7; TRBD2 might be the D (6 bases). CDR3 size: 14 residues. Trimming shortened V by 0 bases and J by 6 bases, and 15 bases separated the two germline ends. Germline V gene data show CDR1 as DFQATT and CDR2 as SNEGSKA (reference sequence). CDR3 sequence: CSARDGRDRSEQYF. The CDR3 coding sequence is TGCAGTGCTAGAGATGGGCGGGATCGGTCCGAGCAGTACTTC.

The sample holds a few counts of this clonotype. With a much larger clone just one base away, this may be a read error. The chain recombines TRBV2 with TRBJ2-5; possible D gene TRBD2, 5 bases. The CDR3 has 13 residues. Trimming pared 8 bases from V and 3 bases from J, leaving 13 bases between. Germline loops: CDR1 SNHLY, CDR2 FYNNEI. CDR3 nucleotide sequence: TGTGCCAGCGAGCGGAATTCAAAAGAGACCCAGTACTTC. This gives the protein CASERNSKETQYF.

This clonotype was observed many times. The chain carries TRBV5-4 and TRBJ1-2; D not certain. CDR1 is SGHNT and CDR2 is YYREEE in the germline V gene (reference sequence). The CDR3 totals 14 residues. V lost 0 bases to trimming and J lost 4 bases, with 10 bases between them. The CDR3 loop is CASSLGGVIYGYTF. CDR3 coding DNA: TGTGCCAGCAGCTTGGGGGGTGTAATCTATGGCTACACCTTC.

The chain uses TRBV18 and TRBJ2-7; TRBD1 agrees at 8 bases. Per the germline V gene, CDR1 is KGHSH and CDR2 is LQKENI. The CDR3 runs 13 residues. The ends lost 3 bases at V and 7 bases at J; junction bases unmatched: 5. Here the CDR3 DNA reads TGTGCCAGCTCACCGACAGGGACAGGAGAGCAGTACTTC. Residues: CASSPTGTGEQYF.

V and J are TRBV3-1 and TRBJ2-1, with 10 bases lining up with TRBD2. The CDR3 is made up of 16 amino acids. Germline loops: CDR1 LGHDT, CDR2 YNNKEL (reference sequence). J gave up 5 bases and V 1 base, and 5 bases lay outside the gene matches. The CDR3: CASSQGELAGHNEQFF. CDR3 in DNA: TGTGCCAGCAGCCAAGGGGAACTAGCGGGGCACAATGAGCAGTTCTTC.

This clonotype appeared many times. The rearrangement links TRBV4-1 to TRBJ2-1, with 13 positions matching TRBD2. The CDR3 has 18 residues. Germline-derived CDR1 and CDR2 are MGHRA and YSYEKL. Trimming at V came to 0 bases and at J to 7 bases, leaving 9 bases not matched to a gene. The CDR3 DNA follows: TGCGCCAGCAGCCAAGAACCCAGAGGACTAGCGGGAGATAATGAGCAGTTCTTC. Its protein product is CASSQEPRGLAGDNEQFF.

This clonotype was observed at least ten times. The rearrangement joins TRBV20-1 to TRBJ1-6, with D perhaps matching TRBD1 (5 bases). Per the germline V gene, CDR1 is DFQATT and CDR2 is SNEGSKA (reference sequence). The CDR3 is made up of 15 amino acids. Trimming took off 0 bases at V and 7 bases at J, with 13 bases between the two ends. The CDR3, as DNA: TGCAGTGCTAGAGATCGGCAGGGTAGGAATTCACCCCTCCACTTT. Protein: CSARDRQGRNSPLHF.

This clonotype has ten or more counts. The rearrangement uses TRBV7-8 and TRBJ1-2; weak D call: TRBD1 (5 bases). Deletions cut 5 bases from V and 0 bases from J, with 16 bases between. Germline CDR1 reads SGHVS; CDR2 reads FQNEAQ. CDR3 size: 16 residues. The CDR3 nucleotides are TGTGCCAGCAGCCCTAGTGTCAGGGTCGCTAACTATGGCTACACCTTC. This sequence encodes CASSPSVRVANYGYTF.

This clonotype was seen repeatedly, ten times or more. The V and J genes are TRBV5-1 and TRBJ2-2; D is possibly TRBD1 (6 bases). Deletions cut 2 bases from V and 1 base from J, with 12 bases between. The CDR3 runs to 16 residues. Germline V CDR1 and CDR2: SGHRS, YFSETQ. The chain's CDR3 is CASSLTRGRNTGELFF. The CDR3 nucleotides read TGCGCCAGCAGCTTAACCAGGGGTCGGAACACCGGGGAGCTGTTTTTT.

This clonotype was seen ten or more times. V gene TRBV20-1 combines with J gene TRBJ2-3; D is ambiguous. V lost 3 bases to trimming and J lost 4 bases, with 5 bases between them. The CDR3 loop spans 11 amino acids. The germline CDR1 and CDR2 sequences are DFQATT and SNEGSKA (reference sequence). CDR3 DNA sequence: TGCAGTGCTAGTACCTCAGATACGCAGTATTTT. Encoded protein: CSASTSDTQYF.

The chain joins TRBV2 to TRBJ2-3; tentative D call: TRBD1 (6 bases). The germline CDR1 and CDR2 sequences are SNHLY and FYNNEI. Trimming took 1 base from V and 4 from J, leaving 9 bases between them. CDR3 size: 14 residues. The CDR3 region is CASSEGQAADTQYF. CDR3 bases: TGTGCCAGCAGTGAAGGACAGGCGGCAGATACGCAGTATTTT.